The 4 T cell receptor beta chains given below trace back to one sample, sequenced in a study of T cell responses to AZD1222 COVID-19 vaccine. Using immunoSEQ multiplex PCR, the repertoire was profiled, and TCRdb retains in-frame clones only, with some absent. There are 95,000 or so clones in the sample; less than 90% occur only once, and roughly 4% lies in the top ten. The source material was peripheral blood, sampled on day 0 of AZD1222 vaccination. These receptors were taken from an adult in good health.

The genes are TRBV5-1 and TRBJ1-2; a weak D match, TRBD1 (5 bases). V dropped 5 bases and J dropped 4 bases, with 15 bases sitting between them. CDR1 and CDR2 from the germline V gene are SGHRS and YFSETQ. The length of the CDR3 is 14 residues. The CDR3 is CASRMGERGYGYTF. The CDR3 DNA sequence: TGCGCCAGCAGAATGGGGGAACGGGGCTATGGCTACACCTTC.

This clone appeared once. The chain couples TRBV28 to TRBJ2-7, with D possibly TRBD1 on 6 matching bases. V dropped 5 bases and J dropped 2 bases, with 19 bases sitting between them. The CDR3 covers 16 residues. Germline CDR1 and CDR2: MDHEN and SYDVKM. The chain's CDR3 is CASSPQGSTLTYEQYF. In DNA, the CDR3 is TGTGCCAGCAGTCCCCAGGGGAGCACCCTCACCTACGAGCAGTACTTC.

This chain joins TRBV30 and TRBJ1-2; 9 positions agree with TRBD1. V shed 6 bases, J shed 4 bases, and the junction held 15 bases outside the gene matches. CDR1 and CDR2 (germline): GTSNPN, SVGIG (reference sequence). The CDR3 spans 16 residues. The CDR3 sequence is CACPVRDRDFGYGYTF. CDR3 in DNA: TGTGCCTGCCCCGTCCGGGACAGGGATTTCGGCTATGGCTACACCTTC.

Comments on this clone: Other DNA variants within this sample encode the same CDR3. The chain joins TRBV18 to TRBJ1-3; TRBD1 is a possible D gene (6 bases). Per germline, CDR1 KGHSH and CDR2 LQKENI. CDR3 length equals 15 residues. The V gene lost 3 bases and the J gene lost 2 bases, with 11 bases spanning the gap. CDR3 sequence (DNA): TGTGCCAGCTCACCGGATCGGGGGCCTGGAAACACCATATATTTT. It yields the protein CASSPDRGPGNTIYF.